The next 20 T cell receptor beta chains were all read from a single sample in a study of blood T cell repertoires in COVID-19. Sequencing used immunoSEQ multiplex PCR; TCRdb keeps in-frame clones, though not all of them. The sample holds 300,000 to 350,000 clones, more than 75% seen once. Input material: peripheral blood. The receptors originated from a young woman who had recovered from COVID-19.

The sample holds a few counts of this clone. V gene TRBV7-9 combines with J gene TRBJ2-1, with TRBD2 matching over 16 bases. Germline CDR1 SEHNR, CDR2 FQNEAQ (reference sequence). The junction had 4 bases not matched to a gene; V was cut back by 5 bases and J by 0 bases. The CDR3 sequence is 18 residues long. The CDR3 coding sequence is TGTGCCAGCAGCCAGGGACTAGCGGGAGGGAGCTCCTACAATGAGCAGTTCTTC. Translating gives CASSQGLAGGSSYNEQFF.

The rearrangement uses TRBV4-3 and TRBJ2-3, with TRBD2 as a possible D gene (5 bases). Trimming took 4 bases from V and 2 from J, leaving 19 bases between them. The CDR3 extends over 17 amino acids. In germline, CDR1 is LGHNA, CDR2 YSLEER. The CDR3 region has the DNA TGCGCCAGCAGCCCCCACTTTGGGAGCAATCCCACAGATACGCAGTATTTT. Amino acid sequence: CASSPHFGSNPTDTQYF.

The rearrangement uses TRBV27 and TRBJ1-5; D possibly corresponds to TRBD1 (5 bases). Germline CDR1 and CDR2: MNHEY and SMNVEV (reference sequence). The CDR3 is 14 amino acids. V lost 0 bases and J lost 7, with 10 bases in between. CDR3: CASSLSRVRQPQHF. The CDR3, as DNA: TGTGCCAGCAGTTTATCCAGGGTTCGACAGCCCCAGCATTTT.

The genes are TRBV6-5 and TRBJ1-5, with TRBD1 matching over 7 bases. Germline CDR1 reads MNHEY; CDR2 reads SVGAGI. The length of the CDR3 is 13 residues. V lost 5 bases to trimming and J lost 5 bases; unmatched junction nucleotides: 3. CDR3 loop: CASSLTGYQPQHF. The DNA of the CDR3 is TGTGCCAGCAGTCTGACAGGGTATCAGCCCCAGCATTTT.

V gene TRBV27 combines with J gene TRBJ2-7; TRBD2 agrees at 7 bases. The germline V gene encodes CDR1 MNHEY and CDR2 SMNVEV (reference sequence). This CDR3 spans 18 amino acids. Trimming took 3 bases from V and 3 from J; bases not matched to a gene: 17. Here the CDR3 reads CASSFPAGTRPSCYEQYV. The CDR3 DNA is TGTGCCAGCAGTTTTCCAGCGGGAACGCGCCCGTCTTGCTACGAGCAGTACGTC.

The V call is TRBV4-3, the J call TRBJ2-2; 7 bases fit TRBD1. Germline CDR1 is LGHNA and CDR2 is YSLEER. Germline trimming cut 4 bases from V and 1 base from J; bases unmatched to any gene: 6. The CDR3 contains 16 residues. CDR3 coding DNA: TGCGCCAGCAGCCCTAGACAGGGATGGAACACCGGGGAGCTGTTTTTT. As protein: CASSPRQGWNTGELFF.

This clone was detected only once. The chain is built from TRBV27 and TRBJ1-1; D is uncertain. This CDR3 has 11 residues. Per germline, CDR1 MNHEY and CDR2 SMNVEV (reference sequence). Trimming removed 9 bases at V and 4 bases at J, with 9 bases between. The CDR3 loop is CARSGATEAFF. Written as DNA, the CDR3 is TGTGCCAGGAGTGGAGCCACTGAAGCTTTCTTT.

The DNA for the CDR3 is TGTGCCAGCAGTGAAGCTGGCAGGGGGCAGGTCGGTGAGCCCCAGCATTTT. It yields the protein CASSEAGRGQVGEPQHF. V and J are TRBV6-1 and TRBJ1-5; TRBD1 matches 8 bases. This CDR3 spans 17 amino acids. Germline CDR1 MNHNS, CDR2 SASEGT. V dropped 0 bases and J dropped 8; count of bases not matched to a gene: 12.

The gene calls are TRBV10-3 and TRBJ2-7; TRBD2 aligns across 7 bases. Germline loops: CDR1 ENHRY, CDR2 SYGVKD. With 2 bases clipped from V and 2 bases from J, the junction kept 3 bases outside the gene matches. The CDR3 contains 14 residues. The CDR3 DNA is TGTGCCATCAGTGAGCCAGGACTAGCCTACGAGCAGTACGTC. Encoded protein: CAISEPGLAYEQYV.

The V call is TRBV5-4, the J call TRBJ1-1; 10 bases are shared with TRBD1. The length of the CDR3 is 14 residues. The V gene end was trimmed by 5 bases and the J gene end by 5 bases; junction bases not matched to a gene: 6. CDR1 and CDR2 (germline): SGHNT, YYREEE (reference sequence). CDR3 DNA sequence: TGTGCCAGCAGAGGACAGGGGGTATATACTGAAGCTTTCTTT. Amino acid sequence: CASRGQGVYTEAFF.

The V gene is TRBV19, the J gene TRBJ1-4; 9 bases fit TRBD1. The germline V gene encodes CDR1 LNHDA and CDR2 SQIVND (reference sequence). CDR3 length: 15 amino acids. Losses at the gene ends were 3 bases for V and 8 bases for J; bases not matched to a gene: 7. CDR3 in DNA: TGTGCCAGTAGTATCACCGGGACAGGGTTCGAAAAACTGTTTTTT. Protein sequence: CASSITGTGFEKLFF.

The chain uses TRBV24-1 and TRBJ1-2; maybe TRBD1 (5 bases). With 3 bases removed from V and 2 bases from J, the gap between germline ends came to 12 bases. Germline CDR1 reads KGHDR; CDR2 reads SFDVKD. The CDR3 is 15 amino acids. The CDR3 region has the DNA TGTGCCACCAGTGATCCCAGACAGATAAACTATGGCTACACCTTC. It yields the protein CATSDPRQINYGYTF.

This clone has a single count. V and J are TRBV6-1 and TRBJ1-6, with D unclear. Per germline, CDR1 MNHNS and CDR2 SASEGT. The CDR3 is 14 residues long. V was clipped by 2 bases and J by 10 bases, with 12 bases between them. This CDR3 is CASSETWGGSPLHF. CDR3 coding DNA: TGTGCCAGCAGTGAAACCTGGGGAGGATCACCCCTCCACTTT.

J is TRBJ1-2 and V is TRBV7-2, with 9 bases fitting TRBD1. Unmatched junction bases numbered 6, after V lost 3 bases and J lost 7 bases. The CDR3 runs to 14 residues. Germline V CDR1 and CDR2: SGHTA, FQGNSA. CDR3 in amino acids: CASSFPGQGSGYTF. The CDR3 nucleotides read TGTGCCAGCAGCTTTCCGGGACAGGGAAGTGGCTACACCTTC.

The chain recombines TRBV4-3 with TRBJ1-4, with 10 bases aligning to TRBD1. CDR3 size: 15 residues. From germline, CDR1 is LGHNA and CDR2 YSLEER. Germline trimming cut 4 bases from V and 5 bases from J; bases unmatched to any gene: 4. CDR3 nucleotides: TGCGCCAGCAGCCCCCGGGACAGGGGCAATGAAAAACTGTTTTTT. It encodes CASSPRDRGNEKLFF.

V and J are TRBV9 and TRBJ1-5; D remains ambiguous. V lost 2 bases and J 1 base, leaving 7 bases between the germline ends. This CDR3 contains 14 residues. Germline values: CDR1 SGDLS, CDR2 YYNGEE. CDR3 loop: CASSVEASNQPQHF. Here the CDR3 DNA reads TGTGCCAGCAGCGTTGAGGCCAGCAATCAGCCCCAGCATTTT.

The V gene is TRBV6-7, the J gene TRBJ1-2, with TRBD1 matching 7 bases. TRBV6-7 is marked as an open reading frame, function uncertain. V lost 9 bases to trimming and J lost 8 bases; unmatched junction nucleotides: 6. CDR3 size: 11 residues. The CDR3 reads CARSTGEGYTF. CDR3 bases: TGTGCCAGATCCACAGGGGAAGGCTACACCTTC.

J is TRBJ2-5 and V is TRBV29-1; 7 bases agree with TRBD2. The CDR3 runs to 14 residues. The germline gives CDR1 SQVTM, CDR2 ANQGSEA. V lost 7 bases, J lost 3 bases, and 11 bases stayed unmatched. The CDR3 DNA is TGCAGCGCAATCAGGGACCGGGAGGAAGAGACCCAGTACTTC. This encodes CSAIRDREEETQYF.

V usage is TRBV11-2 and J usage is TRBJ2-1; 7 positions match TRBD2. The CDR3 is 16 residues long. CDR1 and CDR2 from the germline V gene are SGHAT and FQNNGV. The trim removed 4 bases at V and 0 bases at J, leaving 6 bases unmatched. The CDR3 DNA follows: TGTGCCAGCAGCTGGAGAGGGGAGGGCTCCTACAATGAGCAGTTCTTC. Amino acid sequence: CASSWRGEGSYNEQFF.

This clone was detected a few times. The same CDR3 is also encoded by other DNA sequences in this sample. The chain has TRBV6-1 and TRBJ2-7; D possibly corresponds to TRBD2 (6 bases). Trimming stripped 2 bases from V and 1 base from J, with 9 bases between. Germline loops: CDR1 MNHNS, CDR2 SASEGT. There are 14 residues in the CDR3. The CDR3 nucleotides read TGTGCCAGCAGTGAATTAGGGACTTCCTACGAGCAGTACGTC. This translates into CASSELGTSYEQYV.